A selection of T cell receptor beta chains follows, all from one sample in a study of OX40 agonist ivuxolimab in advanced cancers. Clones were read by immunoSEQ multiplex PCR, and TCRdb kept only the in-frame ones, dropping some. This table has about 19,000 clones, approximately 84% appearing once. Sequenced here: CD4+ or CD8+ T cells sorted from blood, sampled in a trial of the OX40 agonist ivuxolimab. These receptor sequences come from an adult with an advanced solid tumor such as melanoma, head and neck, liver or kidney cancer. Each CDR3 is given with its conserved first and last residue. A D gene is named only where the DNA matches it firmly. Size values are once, few and many counts, or a class for expanded clones, and some rows have none.

V,size,D,J,DNA,CDR3
TRBV28,-,TRBD1,TRBJ2-3,TGTGCCAGCAGGCCTACCGGACAGGGGAGGAGGGGAGATACGCAGTATTTT,CASRPTGQGRRGDTQYF
TRBV19,-,-,TRBJ2-2,TGTGCCAGTAGTTCAGGACAGACTCACACCGGGGAGCTGTTTTTT,CASSSGQTHTGELFF
TRBV10-2,-,TRBD1,TRBJ2-2,TGCGCCAGCAGAATATTAGGGGGCGCGGGCGGGGAGCTGTTTTTT,CASRILGGAGGELFF
TRBV27,-,TRBD2,TRBJ2-3,TGTGCCAGCCTCTCTAGCGGGAGAGCAGATACGCAGTATTTT,CASLSSGRADTQYF
TRBV28,-,-,TRBJ1-2,TGTGCCAGCAGTTTCGCGCAGGGTTATTACTATGGCTACACCTTC,CASSFAQGYYYGYTF
TRBV4-1,-,-,TRBJ2-7,TGCGCCAGCAGCCAAGATCGCCTCGGGGGATATGAGCAGTACTTC,CASSQDRLGGYEQYF
TRBV5-1,-,TRBD2,TRBJ2-1,TGCGCCAGCAGCTTGGCTTATCTGGGCGGGGGTTACAATGAGCAGTTCTTC,CASSLAYLGGGYNEQFF
TRBV2,few,-,TRBJ1-5,TGTGCCAGCAGGCCTGGATCAGGCGGTCAGCCCCAGCATTTT,CASRPGSGGQPQHF
TRBV2,-,-,TRBJ2-7,TGTGCCAGCAGTGTCTGGGGCCCCCGATACGAGCAGTACTTC,CASSVWGPRYEQYF
TRBV30,-,-,TRBJ1-1,TGTGCCTGGAGCTACTGGGCAACAGGAGGGAACACTGAAGCTTTCTTT,CAWSYWATGGNTEAFF
TRBV29-1,-,-,TRBJ2-3,TGCAGCGCCAGGACGGTCACAGATACGCAGTATTTT,CSARTVTDTQYF
TRBV7-2,-,TRBD2,TRBJ2-5,TGTGCCAGCAGCTTGAGCGGGAGGGGGCCCCAAGAGACCCAGTACTTC,CASSLSGRGPQETQYF
TRBV9,-,-,TRBJ1-1,TGTGCCAGCAGCGTAGCTGGGACACTGAACACTGAAGCTTTCTTT,CASSVAGTLNTEAFF
TRBV28,-,-,TRBJ1-4,TGTGCCAGCAGTTTACCCCGGAGGAGCGGTGAAAAACTGTTTTTT,CASSLPRRSGEKLFF
TRBV5-4,-,TRBD1,TRBJ1-2,TGTACCAGCAGCTTGGAGACAGGGGGTGAGGGCTACACCTTC,CTSSLETGGEGYTF
TRBV7-2,-,-,TRBJ1-2,TGTGCCAGCAGCTTAGAGACGGCAGGGTGGAGCTATGGCTACACCTTC,CASSLETAGWSYGYTF
TRBV7-8,-,-,TRBJ2-5,TGTGCCAGCAGCCCTCGAACAGGAGGGTGGGAGACCCAGTACTTC,CASSPRTGGWETQYF
TRBV7-6,few,-,TRBJ2-7,TGTGCCAGCAGCTTGCAAGGGACTCCCTACGAGCAGTACTTC,CASSLQGTPYEQYF
TRBV28,-,TRBD1,TRBJ1-2,TGTGCCAGCAGCGTCCCGGGACAGGGACACTATGGCTACACCTTC,CASSVPGQGHYGYTF
TRBV18,once,TRBD1,TRBJ1-4,TGTGCCAGCTCTCCTCGGGACAGCCGAAATGAAAAACTGTTTTTT,CASSPRDSRNEKLFF
TRBV11-2,-,-,TRBJ2-5,TGTGCCAGCAGCGCGAGTGAGACCCAGTACTTC,CASSASETQYF
TRBV7-2,-,-,TRBJ2-5,TGTGCCAGCAGCTTAGTTTGGGGGGTTGAAGAGACCCAGTACTTC,CASSLVWGVEETQYF
TRBV7-2,-,-,TRBJ1-5,TGTGCCAGCACCCGGAATTTCAATCAGCCCCAGCATTTT,CASTRNFNQPQHF
TRBV2,-,-,TRBJ2-7,TGTGCCAGCAGTGAAGGGTTGGGTCCCGAGCAGTACTTC,CASSEGLGPEQYF
TRBV11-2,-,-,TRBJ2-1,TGTGCCAGCAGCGGACCGGGACACTACAATGAGCAGTTCTTC,CASSGPGHYNEQFF
TRBV5-1,-,TRBD2,TRBJ2-1,TGCGCCAGCAGCTTGATCAGCGGGTCTAGCGGGAGGTCCTACAATGAGCAGTTCTTC,CASSLISGSSGRSYNEQFF
TRBV5-1,-,-,TRBJ2-5,TGCGCCAGCAGCGCCCGACAGAGAGCCCCAGAGACCCAGTACTTC,CASSARQRAPETQYF
TRBV2,-,TRBD2,TRBJ2-1,TGTGCCAGCAGTCTCGGGACTAGCGGTTTTAATGAGCAGTTCTTC,CASSLGTSGFNEQFF
TRBV6-5,-,TRBD1,TRBJ2-2,TGTGCCAGCAGCCCCGGGACAGGGAACACCGGGGAGCTGTTTTTT,CASSPGTGNTGELFF
TRBV6-1,-,TRBD2,TRBJ2-7,TGTGCCAGCAGTGAGGGGAGGCTAACGCGGGAGGGGAACGAGCAGTACTTC,CASSEGRLTREGNEQYF
TRBV7-6,-,-,TRBJ2-1,TGTGCCAGCAGCCGCGACGACGCTGCGGGCGCGGGTGAGCAGTTCTTC,CASSRDDAAGAGEQFF
TRBV21-1,-,-,TRBJ2-7,TGTGCCAGCAGCAAACGAGAGAGCGGGAGGGCCCCCCGGGACGAGCAGTACTTC,CASSKRESGRAPRDEQYF
TRBV10-3,once,TRBD2,TRBJ2-7,TGTGCCACCACTGACGGGAGGGCATCCTACGAGCAGTACTTC,CATTDGRASYEQYF
TRBV25-1,-,TRBD1,TRBJ1-1,TGTGCCAGCAGTGCCTTAAGGGGGCGTGATGAAGCTTTCTTT,CASSALRGRDEAFF
TRBV12-2,-,-,TRBJ2-5,TGTGCAAGTCGCTTTAATGGCTACCAAGAGACCCAGTACTTC,CASRFNGYQETQYF
TRBV7-3,few,TRBD2,TRBJ2-2,TGTGCCAGCAGCTTTAAAATGGGGACTAGCGGGAGTCCGAACACCGGGGAGCTGTTTTTT,CASSFKMGTSGSPNTGELFF
TRBV5-4,-,TRBD2,TRBJ2-2,TGTGCCAGCAGCTTGGCAACGGGCGGGAGAGGGACCGGGGAGCTGTTTTTT,CASSLATGGRGTGELFF
TRBV11-1,-,-,TRBJ2-3,TGTGCCAGCAGCTCACTCTCGGATACGCAGTATTTT,CASSSLSDTQYF
TRBV9,once,-,TRBJ1-5,TGTGCCAGCAGCGTAGGGACTCTTTCGCCCCAGCATTTT,CASSVGTLSPQHF
TRBV6-1,-,-,TRBJ2-6,TGTGCCAGCAGTGAAGGGGGAGCTGGGGCCAACGTCCTGACTTTC,CASSEGGAGANVLTF
TRBV19,-,TRBD2,TRBJ2-3,TGTGCCAGTAGAAGACTAGCGGGAGTCTCAGATACGCAGTATTTT,CASRRLAGVSDTQYF
TRBV18,once,-,TRBJ2-5,TGTGCCAGCTCACCTCTAGAGCAAGAGACCCAGTACTTC,CASSPLEQETQYF
TRBV7-6,-,-,TRBJ1-6,TGTGCCAGCAGCTTGAATAATTCACCCCTCCACTTT,CASSLNNSPLHF
TRBV2,-,TRBD2,TRBJ2-1,TGTGCCAGCAGTGAAGGGTCTAGCGGCGGCAATGAGCAGTTCTTC,CASSEGSSGGNEQFF
TRBV2,-,TRBD1,TRBJ2-7,TGTGCCGACCGGGGACAGGGTCTGGGGGAGCAGTACTTC,CADRGQGLGEQYF
TRBV6-1,large,TRBD1,TRBJ2-7,TGTGCCAGCGGCCCCGGGACAGGGTCCCACGAGCAGTACTTC,CASGPGTGSHEQYF
TRBV19,-,-,TRBJ1-1,TGTGCCAGTAGTATAAAAGGAGCCGGAGCTTTCTTT,CASSIKGAGAFF
TRBV10-3,-,-,TRBJ2-1,TGTGCAACTCCTCACGGGAATGAGCAGTTCTTC,CATPHGNEQFF
TRBV5-1,-,TRBD2,TRBJ2-2,TGCGCCAGCAGCCCCGTGGGAGGGCGAGGCGGGGAGCTGTTTTTT,CASSPVGGRGGELFF
TRBV28,-,-,TRBJ2-7,TGTGCCAGCAGTTTAGGGGGGTCCTACGAGCAGTACTTC,CASSLGGSYEQYF
TRBV28,-,TRBD1,TRBJ1-5,TGTGCCAGCAACCAGGGGGGCTCATCTCAGCCCCAGCATTTT,CASNQGGSSQPQHF
TRBV4-2,-,-,TRBJ2-7,TGTGCCAGCAGCCAAGGAGGACTAAACTACGAGCAGTACTTC,CASSQGGLNYEQYF
TRBV27,-,-,TRBJ1-1,TGTGCCAGCAGTGGATCTACAGGGAGGACTACTGAAGCTTTCTTT,CASSGSTGRTTEAFF
TRBV2,-,-,TRBJ2-2,TGTGCCAGCAGTGGGGACTCAGACGGGGAGCTGTTTTTT,CASSGDSDGELFF
TRBV30,-,-,TRBJ1-5,TGTGCCTGGAGTGGCAGGGCATTTTTAAATCAGCCCCAGCATTTT,CAWSGRAFLNQPQHF
TRBV28,-,-,TRBJ1-2,TGTGCCAGCAGTTTCGGGCTAGGCTACACCTTC,CASSFGLGYTF
TRBV6-5,-,-,TRBJ1-5,TGTGCCAGCAGTTTGACGGATAGCAATCAGCCCCAGCATTTT,CASSLTDSNQPQHF
TRBV4-1,-,-,TRBJ2-5,TGCGCCAGCAGCCAAGACGTAGGCAGCCAAGAGACCCAGTACTTC,CASSQDVGSQETQYF